This T cell receptor beta chain originates from a study of identical twins. TCRdb independently ran MiXCR on the 5' RACE reads; one entry per CDR3 protein. Of roughly 1.6 million distinct CDR3 sequences detected, less than 40% appear once; the ten largest clones hold over 0.25%. This CDR3 has 14 residues. Germline CDR1 PRHDT, CDR2 FYEKMQ (reference sequence). V lost 5 bases and J lost 0, with 10 bases in between. The chain recombines TRBV13 with TRBJ1-1; weak D call: TRBD1 (5 bases). This receptor was obtained from a newborn girl in good health. The sample comprised cord blood. CDR3 DNA sequence: TGTGCCAGCAGCACAGGACGTTTGAACACTGAAGCTTTCTTT. Translated: CASSTGRLNTEAFF.